These 6 T cell receptor beta chains share one sample of origin, sequenced in a study of T-cell reconstitution after alpha-beta-depleted transplantation in children. Researchers prepared the TCRbeta library using unique molecular identifiers, the study reports. Each CDR3 protein is one row after TCRdb ran MiXCR on the PCR reads. Counted here are 200,000 to 250,000 distinct CDR3 sequences, approximately 10% occurring once; the ten biggest clones make up 28%. The sample here was PBMCs, taken before TCRalphabeta/CD19-depleted stem cell transplant. Receptors were obtained from a child less than two years old with acute myeloid leukemia, due to receive a stem cell transplant.

The chain employs TRBV19 and TRBJ1-5, with D hard to call. This CDR3 is built from 17 residues. Germline lookup yields CDR1 LNHDA and CDR2 SQIVND (reference sequence). V was shortened by 1 base and J by 2 bases, with 15 bases between the two germline ends. CDR3 protein: CASSIGQHILGNQPQHF. CDR3 coding DNA: TGTGCCAGTAGTATAGGGCAGCATATCTTGGGCAATCAGCCCCAGCATTTT.

This clonotype was observed at least ten times. V is TRBV29-1 and J is TRBJ1-2; D is unresolved. Trimming stripped 3 bases from V and 4 bases from J, with 6 bases between. This CDR3 region has 11 residues. Germline loops: CDR1 SQVTM, CDR2 ANQGSEA. The CDR3 region is CSVDSLYGYTF. CDR3 DNA: TGCAGCGTTGACAGCCTCTATGGCTACACCTTC.

This clonotype was observed a handful of times. V is TRBV12-3 or TRBV12-4 and J is TRBJ2-2, with unresolved D. The CDR3 runs 13 residues. V was pared by 7 bases and J by 4 bases, with 10 bases between. The DNA for the CDR3 is TGTGCCAGCAACGCCCTAGGCACCGGGGAGCTGTTTTTT. It specifies CASNALGTGELFF.

Many counts were recorded for this clonotype. The rearrangement uses TRBV29-1 and TRBJ1-1; D perhaps matches TRBD1 (5 bases). Trimming took 6 bases from V and 3 from J, leaving 14 bases between them. The germline V gene encodes CDR1 SQVTM and CDR2 ANQGSEA. This CDR3 has 13 residues. CDR3 in amino acids: CSVRPGPYTEAFF. The CDR3 DNA sequence: TGCAGCGTCCGACCAGGGCCCTACACTGAAGCTTTCTTT.

There are many counts of this clonotype. The chain couples TRBV20-1 to TRBJ2-7, with D possibly matching TRBD1 (6 bases). CDR3 length: 14 residues. CDR1 and CDR2 (germline): DFQATT, SNEGSKA (reference sequence). Deletions cut 2 bases from V and 4 bases from J, with 15 bases between. CDR3 loop: CSARSAGAEYEQYF. The DNA for the CDR3 is TGCAGTGCTAGATCGGCAGGGGCGGAGTACGAGCAGTACTTC.

Many counts were recorded for this clonotype. J is TRBJ2-7 and V is TRBV20-1, with 11 positions matching TRBD2. This CDR3 has 15 amino acids. V was clipped by 4 bases and J by 3 bases; unmatched bases: 8. Germline CDR1 is DFQATT and CDR2 is SNEGSKA (reference sequence). The CDR3 loop is CSAIDLAGGFYEQYF. CDR3 in DNA: TGCAGTGCTATCGATCTAGCGGGAGGCTTCTACGAGCAGTACTTC.